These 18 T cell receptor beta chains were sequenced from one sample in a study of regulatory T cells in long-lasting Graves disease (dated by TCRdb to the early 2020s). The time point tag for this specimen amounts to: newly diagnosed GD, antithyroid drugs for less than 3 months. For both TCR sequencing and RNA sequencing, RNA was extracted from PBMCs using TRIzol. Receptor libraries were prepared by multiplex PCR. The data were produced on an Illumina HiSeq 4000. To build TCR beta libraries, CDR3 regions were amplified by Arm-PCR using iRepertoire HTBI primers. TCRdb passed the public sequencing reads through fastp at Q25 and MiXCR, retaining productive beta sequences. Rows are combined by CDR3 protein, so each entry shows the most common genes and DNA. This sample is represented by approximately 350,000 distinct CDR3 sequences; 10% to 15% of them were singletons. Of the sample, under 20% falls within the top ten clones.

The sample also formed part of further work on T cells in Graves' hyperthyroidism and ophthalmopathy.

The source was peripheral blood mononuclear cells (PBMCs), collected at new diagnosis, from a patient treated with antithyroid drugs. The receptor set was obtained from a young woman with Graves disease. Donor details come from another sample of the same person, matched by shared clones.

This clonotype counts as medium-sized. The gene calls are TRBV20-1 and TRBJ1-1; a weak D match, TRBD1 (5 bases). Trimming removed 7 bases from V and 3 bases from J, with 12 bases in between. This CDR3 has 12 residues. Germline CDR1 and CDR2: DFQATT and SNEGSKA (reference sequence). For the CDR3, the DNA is TGCAGTGTTCTACGGGGGGACACTGAAGCTTTCTTT. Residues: CSVLRGDTEAFF.

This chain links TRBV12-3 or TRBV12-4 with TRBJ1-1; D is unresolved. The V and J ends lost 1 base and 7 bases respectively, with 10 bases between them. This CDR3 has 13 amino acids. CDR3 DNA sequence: TGTGCCAGCAGTTTAGGCAGTTTACTTGAAGCTTTCTTT. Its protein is CASSLGSLLEAFF.

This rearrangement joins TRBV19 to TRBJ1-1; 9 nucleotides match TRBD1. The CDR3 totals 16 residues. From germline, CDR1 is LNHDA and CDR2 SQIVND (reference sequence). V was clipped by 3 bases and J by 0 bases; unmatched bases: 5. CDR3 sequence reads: CASSITWTGVNTEAFF. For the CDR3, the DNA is TGTGCCAGTAGTATTACCTGGACAGGGGTGAACACTGAAGCTTTCTTT.

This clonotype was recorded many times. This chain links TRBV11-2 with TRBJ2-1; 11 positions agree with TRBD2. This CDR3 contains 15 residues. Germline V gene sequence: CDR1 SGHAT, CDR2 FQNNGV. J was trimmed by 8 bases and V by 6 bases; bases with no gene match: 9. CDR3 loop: CASSPLAGVADEQFF. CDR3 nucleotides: TGTGCCAGCAGTCCACTAGCGGGAGTAGCGGATGAGCAGTTCTTC. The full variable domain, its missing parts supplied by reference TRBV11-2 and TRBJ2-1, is EAGVAQSPRYKIIEKRQSVAFWCNPISGHATLYWYQQILGQGPKLLIQFQNNGVVDDSQLPKDRFSAERLKGVDSTLKIQPAKLEDSAVYLCASSPLAGVADEQFFGPGTRLTVL.

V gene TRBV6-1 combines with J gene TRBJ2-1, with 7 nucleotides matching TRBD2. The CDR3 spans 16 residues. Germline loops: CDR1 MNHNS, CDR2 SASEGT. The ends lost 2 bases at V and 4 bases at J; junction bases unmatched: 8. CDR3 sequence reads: CASSESATGGYNEQFF. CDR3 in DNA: TGTGCCAGCAGTGAATCGGCGACGGGAGGTTACAATGAGCAGTTCTTC.

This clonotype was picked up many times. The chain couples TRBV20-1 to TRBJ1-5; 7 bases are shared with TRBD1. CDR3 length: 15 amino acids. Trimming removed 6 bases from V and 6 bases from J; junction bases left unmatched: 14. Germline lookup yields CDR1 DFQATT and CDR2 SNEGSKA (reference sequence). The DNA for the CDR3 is TGCAGTGCCCTAGAAGGGGGGGCAGGGGGTCAGCCCCAGCATTTT. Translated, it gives CSALEGGAGGQPQHF.

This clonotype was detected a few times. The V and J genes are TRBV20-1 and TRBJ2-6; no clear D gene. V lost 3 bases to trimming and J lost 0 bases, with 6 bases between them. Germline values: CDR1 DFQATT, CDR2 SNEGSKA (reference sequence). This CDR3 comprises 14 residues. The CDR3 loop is CSASKRSGANVLTF. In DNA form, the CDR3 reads TGCAGTGCTAGTAAACGCTCTGGGGCCAACGTCCTGACTTTC.

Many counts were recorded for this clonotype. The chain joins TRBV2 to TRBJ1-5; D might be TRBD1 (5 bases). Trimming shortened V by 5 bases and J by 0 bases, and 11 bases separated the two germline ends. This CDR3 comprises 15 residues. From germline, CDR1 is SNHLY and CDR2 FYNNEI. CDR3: CASSPTAYSNQPQHF. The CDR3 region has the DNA TGTGCCAGCAGTCCGACAGCATATAGCAATCAGCCCCAGCATTTT. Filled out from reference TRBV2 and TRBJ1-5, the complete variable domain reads EPEVTQTPSHQVTQMGQEVILRCVPISNHLYFYWYRQILGQKVEFLVSFYNNEISEKSEIFDDQFSVERPDGSNFTLKIRSTKLEDSAMYFCASSPTAYSNQPQHFGDGTRLSIL.

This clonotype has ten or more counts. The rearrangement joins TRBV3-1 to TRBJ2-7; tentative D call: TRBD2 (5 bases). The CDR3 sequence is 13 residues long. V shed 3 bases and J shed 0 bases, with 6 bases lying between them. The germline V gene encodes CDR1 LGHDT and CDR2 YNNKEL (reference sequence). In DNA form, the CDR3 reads TGTGCCAGCAGCCAGGGGAGCTCCTACGAGCAGTACGTC. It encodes CASSQGSSYEQYV.

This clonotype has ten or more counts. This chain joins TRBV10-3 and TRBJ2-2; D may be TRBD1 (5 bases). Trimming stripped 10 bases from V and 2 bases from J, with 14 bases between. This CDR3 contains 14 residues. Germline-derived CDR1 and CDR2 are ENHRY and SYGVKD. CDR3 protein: CATGPTVNTGELFF. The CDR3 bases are TGTGCCACCGGACCGACAGTCAACACCGGGGAGCTGTTTTTT.

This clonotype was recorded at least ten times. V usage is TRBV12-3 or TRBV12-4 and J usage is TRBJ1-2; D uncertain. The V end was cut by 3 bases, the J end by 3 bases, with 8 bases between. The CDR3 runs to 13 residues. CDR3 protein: CASSLGDYYGYTF. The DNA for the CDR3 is TGTGCCAGCAGTTTGGGAGACTACTATGGCTACACCTTC.

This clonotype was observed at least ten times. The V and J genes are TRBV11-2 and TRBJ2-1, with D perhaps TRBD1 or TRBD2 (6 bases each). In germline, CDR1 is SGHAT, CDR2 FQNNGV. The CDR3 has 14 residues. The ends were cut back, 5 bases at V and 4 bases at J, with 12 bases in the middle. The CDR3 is CASSPKGGYNEQFF. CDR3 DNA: TGTGCCAGCAGCCCAAAGGGGGGATACAATGAGCAGTTCTTC.

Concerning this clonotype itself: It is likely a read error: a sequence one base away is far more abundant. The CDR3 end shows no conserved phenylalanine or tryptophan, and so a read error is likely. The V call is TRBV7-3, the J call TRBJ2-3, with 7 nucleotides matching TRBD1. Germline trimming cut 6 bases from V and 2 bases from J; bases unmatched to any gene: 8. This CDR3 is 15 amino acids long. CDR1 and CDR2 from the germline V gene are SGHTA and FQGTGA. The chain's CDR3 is CASSRTGSITDTQYL. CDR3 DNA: TGTGCCAGCAGTCGGACAGGAAGTATCACAGATACGCAGTATCTT.

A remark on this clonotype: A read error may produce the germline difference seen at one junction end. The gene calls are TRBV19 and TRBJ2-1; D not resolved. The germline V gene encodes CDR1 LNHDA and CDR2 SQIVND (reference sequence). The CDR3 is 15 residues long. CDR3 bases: TGTGCCAGTAGTGGGGTCCGGTACTCCTACAGTGAGCAGTTCTTC. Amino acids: CASSGVRYSYSEQFF.

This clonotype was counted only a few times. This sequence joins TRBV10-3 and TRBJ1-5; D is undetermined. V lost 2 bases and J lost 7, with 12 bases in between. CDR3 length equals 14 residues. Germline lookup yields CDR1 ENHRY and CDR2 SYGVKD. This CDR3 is CAISEPWTGQPQHF. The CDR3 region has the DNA TGTGCCATCAGTGAGCCATGGACGGGGCAGCCCCAGCATTTT.

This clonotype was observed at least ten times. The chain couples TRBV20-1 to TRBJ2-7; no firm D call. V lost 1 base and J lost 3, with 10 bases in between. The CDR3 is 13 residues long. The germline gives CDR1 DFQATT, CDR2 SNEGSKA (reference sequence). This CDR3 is CSARGETDYEQYF. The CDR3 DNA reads TGCAGTGCTAGAGGGGAAACGGACTACGAGCAGTACTTC.

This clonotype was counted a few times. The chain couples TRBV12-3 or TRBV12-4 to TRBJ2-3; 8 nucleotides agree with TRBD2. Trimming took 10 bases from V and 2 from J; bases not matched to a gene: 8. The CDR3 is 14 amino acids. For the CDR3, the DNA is TGTGCCACGGGGGGGGTCGAGTCCACAGATACGCAGTATTTT. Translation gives CATGGVESTDTQYF.

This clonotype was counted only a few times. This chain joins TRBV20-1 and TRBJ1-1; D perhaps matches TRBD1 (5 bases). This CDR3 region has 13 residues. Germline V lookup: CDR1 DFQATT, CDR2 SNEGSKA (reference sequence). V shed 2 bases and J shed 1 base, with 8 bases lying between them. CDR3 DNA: TGCAGTGCTAGACGAACAGGGAACACTGAAGCTTTCTTT. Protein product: CSARRTGNTEAFF.